The 23 T cell receptor beta chains given below trace back to one sample, sequenced in a study of cytomegalovirus exposure and HLA in healthy donors. Primers included in the PCR were 60 Vbeta and 13 Jbeta primers. Sequencing used immunoSEQ multiplex PCR; TCRdb keeps in-frame clones, though not all of them. The sample has around 150,000 clones; 80% are singletons. What was sequenced was PBMCs. These receptors all come from a young man in good health and CMV-seropositive.

Only one count was recorded for this clone. The J gene is TRBJ2-5, the V gene TRBV29-1; possible D gene TRBD1, 6 bases. The CDR3 totals 12 residues. The germline gives CDR1 SQVTM, CDR2 ANQGSEA. Trimming pared 7 bases from V and 1 base from J, leaving 10 bases between. The CDR3 sequence is CSARRGQETQYF. In nucleotides, the CDR3 is TGCAGCGCCCGCAGGGGCCAAGAGACCCAGTACTTC.

The rearrangement uses TRBV7-6 and TRBJ2-1, with TRBD1 as a possible D gene (6 bases). Germline V gene data show CDR1 as SGHVS and CDR2 as FNYEAQ. This CDR3 region has 14 residues. Trimming removed 5 bases at V and 5 bases at J, with 13 bases between. CDR3 sequence (DNA): TGTGCCAGCAGCCAGAAGGACAGTAACAATGAGCAGTTCTTC. This codes for CASSQKDSNNEQFF.

This clone was detected once. CDR3 sequence: CASSSGTGYNVLTF. The CDR3 DNA reads as TGCGCCAGCAGCTCCGGGACAGGGTACAACGTCCTGACTTTC. The chain recombines TRBV5-1 with TRBJ2-6; 9 bases are shared with TRBD1. The CDR3 has 14 amino acids. CDR1 and CDR2 (germline): SGHRS, YFSETQ. The trim removed 3 bases at V and 9 bases at J, leaving 4 bases unmatched.

This chain uses TRBV7-6 with TRBJ1-2; possible D gene TRBD1, 5 bases. Germline CDR1 is SGHVS and CDR2 is FNYEAQ. The CDR3 spans 14 residues. V lost 5 bases, J lost 2 bases, and 12 bases lay in between. CDR3 in DNA: TGTGCCAGCAGCCCAAGGACAACCAACTATGGCTACACCTTC. Protein sequence: CASSPRTTNYGYTF.

V and J are TRBV30 and TRBJ1-5; 10 bases are a match to TRBD1. CDR1 is GTSNPN and CDR2 is SVGIG in the germline V gene (reference sequence). CDR3 length: 12 amino acids. V dropped 5 bases and J dropped 6; count of bases not matched to a gene: 1. The CDR3 protein is CAWGQGGQPQHF. The DNA for the CDR3 is TGTGCCTGGGGACAGGGGGGTCAGCCCCAGCATTTT.

The chain links TRBV6-5 to TRBJ2-1; a weak D match, TRBD1 (6 bases). Trimming left V 2 bases short and J 4 bases short, with 9 bases between. The CDR3 runs to 14 residues. CDR1 is MNHEY and CDR2 is SVGAGI in the germline V gene. Here the CDR3 reads CASSYRTGYNEQFF. In DNA form, the CDR3 reads TGTGCCAGCAGTTACCGTACAGGGTACAATGAGCAGTTCTTC.

This clone was counted only a few times. The junction departs from germline at one end; a sequencing error may be responsible. This chain uses TRBV4-3 with TRBJ2-7; no firm D call. Germline CDR1 and CDR2: LGHNA and YSLEER. CDR3 length: 13 amino acids. Here the CDR3 DNA reads TGCGCCAGCAGCCAACGCCCCTTGAGCGCGATACGATTC. This codes for CASSQRPLSAIRF.

V usage is TRBV2 and J usage is TRBJ1-2; D unclear. Trimming removed 6 bases at V and 0 bases at J, with 14 bases between. Germline V gives CDR1 SNHLY, CDR2 FYNNEI. The CDR3 runs 15 residues. In nucleotides, the CDR3 is TGTGCCAGCAGGAAAGGAACAACAGCTAACTATGGCTACACCTTC. This codes for CASRKGTTANYGYTF.

This clone turned up a few times. V and J are TRBV19 and TRBJ1-1; 7 bases are shared with TRBD1. Germline CDR1 reads LNHDA; CDR2 reads SQIVND (reference sequence). V gave up 5 bases and J gave up 1 base; unmatched junction bases: 10. This CDR3 is 16 amino acids long. CDR3 sequence reads: CASSFTGTGANTEAFF. CDR3 in DNA: TGTGCCAGTAGTTTCACAGGAACAGGGGCGAACACTGAAGCTTTCTTT. Full variable domain (missing parts from reference TRBV19 and TRBJ1-1): DGGITQSPKYLFRKEGQNVTLSCEQNLNHDAMYWYRQDPGQGLRLIYYSQIVNDFQKGDIAEGYSVSREKKESFPLTVTSAQKNPTAFYLCASSFTGTGANTEAFFGQGTRLTVV.

In its sample, this clone was seen once. This sequence joins TRBV19 and TRBJ1-5; maybe TRBD1 (5 bases). Per germline, CDR1 LNHDA and CDR2 SQIVND (reference sequence). The CDR3 extends over 14 amino acids. V lost 5 bases, J lost 2 bases, and 10 bases lay in between. The CDR3 protein is CASSGQVGNQPQHF. DNA for the CDR3: TGTGCCAGTAGTGGACAAGTTGGCAATCAGCCCCAGCATTTT.

This clone appeared a single time. This chain connects TRBV2 to TRBJ2-7; 7 bases fit TRBD2. The CDR3 extends over 13 amino acids. V lost 3 bases to trimming and J lost 3 bases; unmatched junction nucleotides: 2. Germline V CDR1 and CDR2: SNHLY, FYNNEI. The CDR3 here is CASSEGGDYEQYF. Written as DNA, the CDR3 is TGTGCCAGCAGTGAGGGGGGGGACTACGAGCAGTACTTC.

This chain uses TRBV9 with TRBJ2-7; D possibly corresponds to TRBD2 (6 bases). The CDR3 totals 16 residues. V dropped 4 bases and J dropped 2 bases, with 19 bases sitting between them. The germline CDR1 and CDR2 sequences are SGDLS and YYNGEE. The DNA for the CDR3 is TGTGCCAGCAGCCCCAATCCTCTAGCGCGAACCTACGAGCAGTACTTC. Protein: CASSPNPLARTYEQYF.

In this sample, this clone turned up a few times. The chain combines TRBV9 with TRBJ2-1, with D possibly matching TRBD2 (5 bases). Per germline, CDR1 SGDLS and CDR2 YYNGEE. CDR3 length equals 13 residues. Trimming pared 4 bases from V and 8 bases from J, leaving 13 bases between. The chain's CDR3 is CASSPRFGDEQFF. CDR3 coding DNA: TGTGCCAGCAGCCCAAGATTCGGGGATGAGCAGTTCTTC. The variable domain in full, completed from reference TRBV9 and TRBJ2-1, reads DSGVTQTPKHLITATGQRVTLRCSPRSGDLSVYWYQQSLDQGLQFLIQYYNGEERAKGNILERFSAQQFPDLHSELNLSSLELGDSALYFCASSPRFGDEQFFGPGTRLTVL.

This chain links TRBV5-6 with TRBJ2-5, with 9 positions matching TRBD2. Germline assignment: CDR1 SGHDT and CDR2 YYEEEE. Germline trimming cut 4 bases from V and 4 bases from J; bases unmatched to any gene: 11. The CDR3 contains 16 residues. Written as DNA, the CDR3 is TGTGCCAGCAGCCCCCGGCTAGCGGGATTTCTAGAGACCCAGTACTTC. Amino acids: CASSPRLAGFLETQYF.

The chain joins TRBV5-8 to TRBJ2-1; D perhaps matches TRBD1 (5 bases). Germline V lookup: CDR1 SGHTS, CDR2 YDEGEE. The CDR3 has 13 residues. The germline V and J ends were trimmed by 2 bases and 10 bases, with 13 bases remaining between them. CDR3 loop: CASSLAQGGEQFF. CDR3 bases: TGTGCCAGCAGCTTAGCTCAGGGTGGCGAGCAGTTCTTC.

The V call is TRBV2, the J call TRBJ1-5, with 8 bases matching TRBD1. From germline, CDR1 is SNHLY and CDR2 FYNNEI. The J segment lost 6 bases and the V segment lost 6 bases, leaving 7 bases of the junction unmatched. The CDR3 is 14 amino acids. The CDR3 DNA reads as TGTGCCAGCAGCAGACAGGGGTTGAGTCAGCCCCAGCATTTT. Encoded protein: CASSRQGLSQPQHF. The full variable domain, in which reference TRBV2 and TRBJ1-5 provide the parts outside the CDR3, is EPEVTQTPSHQVTQMGQEVILRCVPISNHLYFYWYRQILGQKVEFLVSFYNNEISEKSEIFDDQFSVERPDGSNFTLKIRSTKLEDSAMYFCASSRQGLSQPQHFGDGTRLSIL.

The rearrangement joins TRBV10-3 to TRBJ2-4, with TRBD1 matching 7 bases. The CDR3 is 14 residues long. V dropped 3 bases and J dropped 7; count of bases not matched to a gene: 6. Germline values: CDR1 ENHRY, CDR2 SYGVKD. This CDR3 is CAISDPDRPNIQYF. CDR3 DNA: TGTGCCATCAGTGACCCGGACAGGCCCAACATTCAGTACTTC.

V is TRBV7-2 and J is TRBJ1-1; no firm D call. Germline V CDR1 and CDR2: SGHTA, FQGNSA. The CDR3 spans 12 residues. V was shortened by 2 bases and J by 2 bases, with 3 bases between the two germline ends. The CDR3 loop reads CASSLYNTEAFF. CDR3 DNA sequence: TGTGCCAGCAGCTTATATAACACTGAAGCTTTCTTT.

The chain uses TRBV2 and TRBJ1-2; the D is unclear. The CDR3 runs 13 residues. V was shortened by 2 bases and J by 3 bases, with 7 bases between the two germline ends. Germline assignment: CDR1 SNHLY and CDR2 FYNNEI. The chain's CDR3 is CASSEIADYGYTF. CDR3 in DNA: TGTGCCAGCAGTGAAATAGCAGACTATGGCTACACCTTC.

This chain connects TRBV9 to TRBJ2-2, with D uncertain. Germline V gene lookup returns CDR1 SGDLS and CDR2 YYNGEE. The CDR3 sequence is 13 residues long. Trimming shortened V by 0 bases and J by 6 bases, and 6 bases separated the two germline ends. The CDR3 here is CASSVGPSGELFF. CDR3 nucleotides: TGTGCCAGCAGCGTAGGTCCCTCCGGGGAGCTGTTTTTT.

CDR3 coding DNA: TGTGCCAGCAGTTTGAGGGAACAGGGCTTGATAGATACGCAGTATTTT. This encodes CASSLREQGLIDTQYF. V gene TRBV28 combines with J gene TRBJ2-3; D might be TRBD1 (6 bases). The CDR3 is 16 amino acids. Germline V gives CDR1 MDHEN, CDR2 SYDVKM. The V end was cut by 3 bases, the J end by 5 bases, with 18 bases between.

This chain connects TRBV19 to TRBJ2-1, with TRBD1 identical over 7 bases. The CDR3 consists of 14 residues. Trimming removed 1 base from V and 4 bases from J; junction bases left unmatched: 1. Looked up from germline, CDR1 is LNHDA and CDR2 is SQIVND (reference sequence). In DNA form, the CDR3 reads TGTGCCAGTAGTATAGGGGACAGATACAATGAGCAGTTCTTC. It yields the protein CASSIGDRYNEQFF.

The gene calls are TRBV30 and TRBJ1-2, with 9 bases matching TRBD1. Germline trimming cut 5 bases from V and 3 bases from J; bases unmatched to any gene: 16. The germline V gene encodes CDR1 GTSNPN and CDR2 SVGIG (reference sequence). The length of the CDR3 is 17 residues. DNA of the CDR3: TGTGCCTGGGGGGGCCCGGGACAGGGCGTTCCAGACTATGGCTACACCTTC. Its protein product is CAWGGPGQGVPDYGYTF.